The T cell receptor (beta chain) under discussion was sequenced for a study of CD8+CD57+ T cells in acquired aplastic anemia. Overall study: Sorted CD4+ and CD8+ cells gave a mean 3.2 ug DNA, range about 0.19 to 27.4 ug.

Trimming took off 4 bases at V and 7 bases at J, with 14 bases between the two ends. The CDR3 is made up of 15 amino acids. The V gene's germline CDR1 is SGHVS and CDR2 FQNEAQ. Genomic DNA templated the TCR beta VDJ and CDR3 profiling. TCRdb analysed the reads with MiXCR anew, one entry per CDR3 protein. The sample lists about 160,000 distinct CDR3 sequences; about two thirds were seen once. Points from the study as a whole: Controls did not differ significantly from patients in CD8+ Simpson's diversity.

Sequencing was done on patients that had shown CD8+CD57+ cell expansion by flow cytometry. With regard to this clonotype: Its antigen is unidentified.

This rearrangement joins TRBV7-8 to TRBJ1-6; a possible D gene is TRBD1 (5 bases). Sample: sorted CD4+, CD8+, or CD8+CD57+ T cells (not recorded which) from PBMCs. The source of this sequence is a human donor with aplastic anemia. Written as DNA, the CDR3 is TGTGCCAGCAGCTACGACCGGGGGAGCAATTCACCCCTCCACTTT. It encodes CASSYDRGSNSPLHF.